Shown below are 22 T cell receptor beta chains from a single sample sequenced in a study of breast tumors, draining lymph nodes, adjacent tissues. The lymph nodes were axillary draining lymph nodes from breast cancer patients. TCRdb passed the multiplex PCR reads through MiXCR, listing each CDR3 protein once. The sample has some 120,000 distinct CDR3 sequences, less than 20% seen once. Specimen: axillary lymph node tissue. These receptors were obtained from a female donor with breast cancer. Some clones in this sample may be carry-over from other donors' samples.

This clonotype was seen many times. The chain links TRBV10-3 to TRBJ2-5; 7 bases map to TRBD1. J gave up 4 bases and V 8 bases, and 4 bases lay outside the gene matches. The CDR3 runs 12 residues. Germline V gene data show CDR1 as ENHRY and CDR2 as SYGVKD. The CDR3 sequence: CAIQGVGETQYF. The CDR3 DNA reads as TGTGCCATCCAGGGGGTTGGAGAGACCCAGTACTTC.

This clonotype was counted at least ten times. The rearrangement links TRBV20-1 to TRBJ2-1; 12 bases agree with TRBD2. V shed 7 bases and J 7 bases; nucleotides not matched to a gene: 8. Germline V gene sequence: CDR1 DFQATT, CDR2 SNEGSKA (reference sequence). The CDR3 contains 14 residues. Written as DNA, the CDR3 is TGCAGTGTCCCGACTAGCGGGAGAATAAATGAGCAGTTCTTC. Protein sequence: CSVPTSGRINEQFF.

This clonotype was picked up one time. One end of the junction does not line up with germline, which may come from a read error. The chain carries TRBV28 and TRBJ1-4; 10 bases are a match to TRBD1. The CDR3 has 15 residues. CDR1 and CDR2 from the germline V gene are MDHEN and SYDVKM. The CDR3 nucleotides are TGTACCAGCACCTTGAGTGGACAGGGGGGAGAAAAACTGTTTTTT. Its protein product is CTSTLSGQGGEKLFF.

This clonotype was observed at least ten times. This sequence joins TRBV10-2 and TRBJ2-7; 13 bases line up with TRBD2. J gave up 4 bases and V 6 bases, and 6 bases lay outside the gene matches. Per the germline V gene, CDR1 is WSHSY and CDR2 is SAAADI. The CDR3 has 15 amino acids. The CDR3 reads CASRSSGLAGYEQYF. CDR3 nucleotides: TGCGCCAGCAGGAGCTCGGGACTAGCGGGGTACGAGCAGTACTTC.

In this sample, this clonotype turned up many times. The rearrangement joins TRBV29-1 to TRBJ2-3, with TRBD1 matching over 7 bases. CDR1 and CDR2 from the germline V gene are SQVTM and ANQGSEA. CDR3 length: 14 residues. J was trimmed by 0 bases and V by 7 bases; bases with no gene match: 7. Written as DNA, the CDR3 is TGCAGCGCCCCGACAGGGTTTAGCACAGATACGCAGTATTTT. Protein: CSAPTGFSTDTQYF.

The table lists this clonotype with a few counts. V usage is TRBV6-5 and J usage is TRBJ1-1; no clear D. Trimming cost V 2 bases and J 2 bases, with 6 bases left between them. Per the germline V gene, CDR1 is MNHEY and CDR2 is SVGAGI. The CDR3 totals 13 residues. The CDR3 region has the DNA TGTGCCAGCAGTTACCGCCTCAACACTGAAGCTTTCTTT. This codes for CASSYRLNTEAFF.

This clonotype was seen once. The V call is TRBV18, the J call TRBJ1-3; the D is unclear. Between the trimmed V and J ends, which lost 2 bases and 0 bases, there was a span of 11 bases. Per the germline V gene, CDR1 is KGHSH and CDR2 is LQKENI. The CDR3 spans 16 residues. This chain's CDR3 is CASSPSVEGSGNTIYF. In DNA form, the CDR3 reads TGTGCCAGCTCACCATCCGTGGAGGGCTCTGGAAACACCATATATTTT.

A word on this clonotype: A much larger clone is a single base away; this may be a read error. The chain couples TRBV20-1 to TRBJ2-1, with TRBD1 matching over 9 bases. CDR3 length equals 12 residues. Germline CDR1 and CDR2: DFQATT and SNEGSKA (reference sequence). The CDR3 sequence: CGADPGQGEQFF. The CDR3, as DNA: TGCGGTGCTGATCCGGGACAGGGTGAGCAGTTCTTC.

This clonotype has ten or more counts. The chain carries TRBV7-9 and TRBJ2-2; D might be TRBD1 or TRBD2, each matching 5 bases. The CDR3 totals 12 residues. In germline, CDR1 is SEHNR, CDR2 FQNEAQ (reference sequence). Deletions cut 5 bases from V and 6 bases from J, with 7 bases between. The CDR3 reads CASSEGSGELFF. Here the CDR3 DNA reads TGTGCCAGCAGCGAGGGGTCCGGGGAGCTGTTTTTT.

This clonotype was picked up many times. The chain employs TRBV30 and TRBJ2-3; 12 bases line up with TRBD2. The germline CDR1 and CDR2 sequences are GTSNPN and SVGIG (reference sequence). Unmatched junction bases numbered 3, after V lost 2 bases and J lost 9 bases. This CDR3 is 13 amino acids long. DNA of the CDR3: TGTGCCTGGAGTTACGGACTAGCGGGAACGCAGTATTTT. Protein: CAWSYGLAGTQYF.

The chain has TRBV25-1 and TRBJ2-1, with D uncertain. V lost 4 bases, J lost 0 bases, and 7 bases lay in between. Germline V lookup: CDR1 MGHDK, CDR2 SYGVNS. The CDR3 covers 14 residues. CDR3 DNA sequence: TGTGCCAGCAGTGGATCGTACTCCTACAATGAGCAGTTCTTC. Amino acids: CASSGSYSYNEQFF. Full variable domain (missing parts from reference TRBV25-1 and TRBJ2-1): EADIYQTPRYLVIGTGKKITLECSQTMGHDKMYWYQQDPGMELHLIHYSYGVNSTEKGDLSSESTVSRIRTEHFPLTLESARPSHTSQYLCASSGSYSYNEQFFGPGTRLTVL.

The rearrangement joins TRBV18 to TRBJ2-7; D is possibly TRBD1 (7 bases). CDR1 is KGHSH and CDR2 is LQKENI in the germline V gene. V lost 6 bases and J 2 bases, leaving 11 bases between the germline ends. The CDR3 runs 13 residues. The CDR3 region is CASSRDSAYEQYF. The DNA of the CDR3 is TGTGCCAGCTCGCGGGACAGTGCCTACGAGCAGTACTTC.

As regards this clonotype: A read error is possible here, since a much larger clone lies one base away. The chain has TRBV6-1 and TRBJ1-4; the D is unclear. The germline V gene encodes CDR1 MNHNS and CDR2 SASEGT. V lost 4 bases, J lost 16 bases, and 13 bases lay in between. The CDR3 contains 11 residues. For the CDR3, the DNA is TGTGCCAGCAGTGGAGAGACATTTAAGTTTTTT. It encodes CASSGETFKFF.

This clonotype has ten or more counts. The rearrangement joins TRBV20-1 to TRBJ2-5, with unresolved D. Germline CDR1 DFQATT, CDR2 SNEGSKA (reference sequence). The CDR3 is 13 amino acids. V lost 3 bases to trimming and J lost 3 bases, with 11 bases between them. The CDR3 DNA reads as TGCAGTGCTAGTCCAACAGAAAAAGAGACCCAGTACTTC. This encodes CSASPTEKETQYF.

This clonotype was seen at least ten times. This rearrangement joins TRBV9 to TRBJ2-2, with 7 bases identical to TRBD1. The CDR3 extends over 17 amino acids. V shed 1 base and J 9 bases; nucleotides not matched to a gene: 15. The germline gives CDR1 SGDLS, CDR2 YYNGEE. The CDR3 coding sequence is TGTGCCAGCAGCGTAAAGTCCGGGACAGCGACTCATAGGGAGCTGTTTTTT. It yields the protein CASSVKSGTATHRELFF.

This clonotype was counted ten times or more. The V gene is TRBV27, the J gene TRBJ2-7; tentatively, D is TRBD1 (6 bases). In germline, CDR1 is MNHEY, CDR2 SMNVEV (reference sequence). Trimming removed 4 bases at V and 7 bases at J, with 14 bases between. The CDR3 is 13 residues long. For the CDR3, the DNA is TGTGCCAGCAGTTACAACAGGGTCAGGGAGCAGTACTTC. Amino acids: CASSYNRVREQYF.

This clonotype was counted many times. The V call is TRBV12-3 or TRBV12-4, the J call TRBJ2-1, with 8 bases lining up with TRBD2. The CDR3 totals 14 residues. The junction had 9 bases not matched to a gene; V was cut back by 5 bases and J by 9 bases. The CDR3 region is CASSRLAGEREQFF. In DNA, the CDR3 is TGTGCCAGCAGTCGCCTAGCGGGTGAACGTGAGCAGTTCTTC.

This clonotype showed up many times. Germline is not matched at one junction end, which may reflect a read error. V gene TRBV7-7 combines with J gene TRBJ2-1, with 7 positions matching TRBD1. This CDR3 spans 15 amino acids. Germline values: CDR1 SSHAT, CDR2 FNYEAQ (reference sequence). CDR3 sequence reads: CASSYDRVGYNEQFF. The CDR3, as DNA: TGTGCTAGCAGCTACGACAGGGTGGGGTACAATGAGCAGTTCTTC.

Comment on this clonotype: This may come from a read error, since a much larger clone is one base off. The CDR3 ends on some other residue instead of the conserved phenylalanine or tryptophan, so this is likely a read error. V gene TRBV12-3 or TRBV12-4 combines with J gene TRBJ2-1, with TRBD2 matching 10 bases. The V segment lost 5 bases and the J segment 8 bases; nucleotides outside the gene matches: 9. The length of the CDR3 is 15 residues. CDR3 residues: CASSTLSGGVDEQFL. CDR3 bases: TGTGCCAGCAGTACCCTGAGCGGGGGGGTGGATGAGCAGTTCCTC.

A few counts support this clonotype. The chain joins TRBV19 to TRBJ1-4; 7 bases align to TRBD1. The V gene's germline CDR1 is LNHDA and CDR2 SQIVND (reference sequence). The CDR3 runs to 15 residues. The V and J ends lost 7 bases and 0 bases, in that order; junction bases with no gene match: 5. In nucleotides, the CDR3 is TGTGCCAGTACCAAACAGGGGCCAACTAATGAAAAACTGTTTTTT. Encoded protein: CASTKQGPTNEKLFF.

This clonotype has only a few counts. The chain employs TRBV29-1 and TRBJ1-1; possibly TRBD1 for D (6 bases). The CDR3 is 13 residues long. With 1 base removed from V and 4 bases from J, the gap between germline ends came to 10 bases. Germline lookup yields CDR1 SQVTM and CDR2 ANQGSEA. The CDR3 bases are TGCAGCGTTGAAGGACAGGCGGGCACTGAAGCTTTCTTT. Its translation: CSVEGQAGTEAFF.

This clonotype was seen a handful of times. This sequence joins TRBV6-5 and TRBJ2-2; D remains unclear. Germline V gene lookup returns CDR1 MNHEY and CDR2 SVGAGI. The CDR3 sequence is 12 residues long. Trimming shortened V by 2 bases and J by 9 bases, and 7 bases separated the two germline ends. For the CDR3, the DNA is TGTGCCAGCAGTTACACCGACCGGGAGCTGTTTTTT. Translation gives CASSYTDRELFF.